These 12 T cell receptor beta chains came from one sample sequenced in a study of blood T cells in healthy people across ages. Combining a sample-barcoded 5' primer with a J-beta primer mix, a second PCR ran for about 7 to 11 cycles. TCRdb used MiXCR to reprocess the 5' RACE reads, holding one entry per CDR3 protein. The sample lists 800,000 or so distinct CDR3 sequences; under 80% were seen once. Sequenced input: blood. These TCRs come from a young man in good health.

J is TRBJ1-6 and V is TRBV20-1; weak D call: TRBD1 (5 bases). Germline V CDR1 and CDR2: DFQATT, SNEGSKA (reference sequence). The CDR3 runs to 15 residues. V lost 0 bases, J lost 0 bases, and 6 bases lay in between. DNA of the CDR3: TGCAGTGCTAGAGACGACAGCTCCTATAATTCACCCCTCCACTTT. This gives the protein CSARDDSSYNSPLHF.

Many counts were recorded for this clonotype. V usage is TRBV3-1 and J usage is TRBJ1-2; D gene ambiguous. V lost 2 bases to trimming and J lost 8 bases, with 15 bases between them. The CDR3 runs 14 residues. Germline V gives CDR1 LGHDT, CDR2 YNNKEL (reference sequence). CDR3 loop: CASSQPDAIGGYTF. CDR3 DNA: TGTGCCAGCAGCCAACCGGACGCAATCGGGGGCTACACCTTC.

The chain couples TRBV2 to TRBJ2-5, with 9 nucleotides matching TRBD2. V was clipped by 5 bases and J by 1 base; unmatched bases: 8. Germline-derived CDR1 and CDR2 are SNHLY and FYNNEI. The CDR3 has 16 residues. CDR3 nucleotides: TGTGCCAGCAGTCGGGGAGCGGGGGGATTCCAAGAGACCCAGTACTTC. Translated, it gives CASSRGAGGFQETQYF.

The chain couples TRBV15 to TRBJ2-7, with 9 bases aligning to TRBD1. With V trimmed by 2 bases and J by 5 bases, 10 bases remained unmatched. The CDR3 sequence is 16 residues long. Germline CDR1 is LNHNV and CDR2 is YYDKDF (reference sequence). The CDR3 bases are TGTGCCACCAGCAGACCACCCGGGACAGGGATCCACGAGCAGTACTTC. Protein sequence: CATSRPPGTGIHEQYF.

This sequence joins TRBV28 and TRBJ1-1, with 9 bases that match TRBD1. J gave up 12 bases and V 4 bases, and 12 bases lay outside the gene matches. CDR3 length equals 14 residues. CDR1 is MDHEN, CDR2 SYDVKM, per germline. CDR3 loop: CASSSDGGTGPTFF. Here the CDR3 DNA reads TGTGCCAGCAGTTCTGATGGCGGGACAGGGCCAACTTTCTTT. The full variable domain, completed using reference TRBV28 and TRBJ1-1, is DVKVTQSSRYLVKRTGEKVFLECVQDMDHENMFWYRQDPGLGLRLIYFSYDVKMKEKGDIPEGYSVSREKKERFSLILESASTNQTSMYLCASSSDGGTGPTFFGQGTRLTVV.

The CDR3 region has the DNA TGCAGCGTTGAGAGTCAGGGCCAAGAGACCCAGTACTTC. Residues: CSVESQGQETQYF. This rearrangement joins TRBV29-1 to TRBJ2-7, with D perhaps matching TRBD1 (5 bases). The assigned J gene may be wrong: the sequence end matches TRBJ2-5 better. This CDR3 comprises 13 residues. CDR1 SQVTM and CDR2 ANQGSEA come from the germline V gene.

The gene calls are TRBV7-9 and TRBJ1-2, with 7 bases fitting TRBD1. J was trimmed by 6 bases and V by 5 bases; bases with no gene match: 9. This CDR3 has 14 residues. CDR1 and CDR2 from the germline V gene are SEHNR and FQNEAQ (reference sequence). CDR3 DNA: TGTGCCAGCAGCCCGAACACAGGGGTTAATGGCTACACCTTC. Translation: CASSPNTGVNGYTF.

This clonotype was recorded a few times. This chain connects TRBV29-1 to TRBJ2-1, with D hard to call. The CDR3 runs to 13 residues. Trimming removed 4 bases at V and 4 bases at J, with 11 bases between. Germline V gene lookup returns CDR1 SQVTM and CDR2 ANQGSEA. CDR3 sequence reads: CSVVPPQYNEQFF. CDR3 sequence (DNA): TGCAGCGTTGTCCCTCCGCAATACAATGAGCAGTTCTTC.

A few counts support this clonotype. The chain combines TRBV29-1 with TRBJ2-1; D is perhaps TRBD2 (7 bases). The CDR3 covers 11 residues. V was cut by 6 bases and J by 10 bases, with 13 bases left in between. The V gene's germline CDR1 is SQVTM and CDR2 ANQGSEA. CDR3 residues: CSVGGGLEQFF. In DNA, the CDR3 is TGCAGCGTAGGGGGGGGATTAGAGCAGTTCTTC.

There are a few counts of this clonotype. The chain is built from TRBV28 and TRBJ1-2, with D possibly matching TRBD1 (6 bases). Germline CDR1 and CDR2: MDHEN and SYDVKM. Trimming removed 6 bases from V and 8 bases from J, with 19 bases in between. This CDR3 is built from 14 residues. CDR3 sequence: CASRPPTGAMGYTF. The CDR3 nucleotides are TGTGCCAGCAGGCCCCCGACAGGCGCGATGGGCTACACCTTC.

The gene calls are TRBV5-1 and TRBJ1-2; a possible D gene is TRBD1 (5 bases). Germline V gene lookup returns CDR1 SGHRS and CDR2 YFSETQ. The CDR3 totals 15 residues. V was trimmed by 4 bases and J by 1 base, leaving 14 bases between them. The CDR3 nucleotides read TGCGCCAGCAGCGGAACAGGTCTCCATAACTATGGCTACACCTTC. It is translated as CASSGTGLHNYGYTF.

The J gene is TRBJ1-5, the V gene TRBV4-3; no reliable D call. Trimming stripped 4 bases from V and 5 bases from J, with 9 bases between. The CDR3 covers 13 residues. Per germline, CDR1 LGHNA and CDR2 YSLEER. The CDR3 DNA follows: TGCGCCAGCAGCCCGAGACTCTATCAGCCCCAGCATTTT. Translated, it gives CASSPRLYQPQHF.